This T cell receptor beta chain was recorded in a study of technical replicates of blood from a few donors. TCRdb's copy holds only in-frame clones and misses some; the assay was immunoSEQ multiplex PCR. Of under 65,000 clones listed, 90% to 96% are singletons. There are 15 residues in the CDR3. V gave up 6 bases and J gave up 1 base, with 16 bases separating them. Germline V gene lookup returns CDR1 MNHEY and CDR2 SVGAGI. The source of this sequence is a human donor in good health. The rearrangement uses TRBV6-5 and TRBJ2-7, with D perhaps matching TRBD2 (5 bases). The sample taken for sequencing was T cells isolated from PBMCs. The CDR3 nucleotides read TGTGCCAGCAGGGTGTACGCCGGGGAATCCTACGAGCAGTACTTC. This translates into CASRVYAGESYEQYF.